What follows is one TCR beta chain and its context. Its antigen is currently unknown. Cells sorted as Tregs were CD4+, CD25+ and CD127-/low. Findings and caveats of the study: Tumor memory CD4+ T cell TCR gene usage was found to cluster with blood and lymph node memory CD4+ cells and with lymph node naive CD4+ cells.

Constant-region reverse primers amplified full-length variable regions, followed by semi-nested Nested Universal Primer A PCR. TCRdb re-derived calls from the 5' RACE reads in MiXCR, one entry per CDR3 protein. The sample shows 55,000 or so distinct CDR3 sequences, roughly 20% of them seen only once. V gave up 4 bases and J gave up 7 bases, with 17 bases separating them. This CDR3 comprises 15 residues. Per germline, CDR1 MGHRA and CDR2 YSYEKL. The TCR was taken from a female donor with breast cancer. The genes are TRBV4-1 and TRBJ1-5; tentative D call: TRBD1 (5 bases). Material: tumor-infiltrating Tregs sorted from the breast tumor. DNA for the CDR3: TGCGCCAGCAGCCCCAAGAATCCCGGGGGACAGCCCCAGCATTTT. Encoded protein: CASSPKNPGGQPQHF.